This entry lists 8 T cell receptor beta chains sequenced from one sample in a study of cytomegalovirus exposure and HLA in healthy donors. The PCR ran on 60 Vbeta and 13 Jbeta primers. Profiling relied on immunoSEQ multiplex PCR, and the TCRdb table lists in-frame clones only, not all of them. The top ten clones hold approximately 3.9% of a sample with about 87,000 clones, roughly three quarters of them seen once. The material sequenced was PBMCs. Receptors were obtained from a woman between 40 and 55 years old in good health and CMV-seronegative.

The CDR3 sequence is CASSPDRNYGYTF. The CDR3 nucleotides read TGCGCCAGCAGCCCCGACAGAAACTATGGCTACACCTTC. This chain connects TRBV5-1 to TRBJ1-2, with D perhaps matching TRBD1 (5 bases). The CDR3 sequence is 13 residues long. Between the trimmed V and J ends, which lost 4 bases and 2 bases, there was a span of 9 bases. Germline lookup yields CDR1 SGHRS and CDR2 YFSETQ.

This chain uses TRBV7-3 with TRBJ1-2, with 8 bases identical to TRBD1. CDR3 length: 15 amino acids. V shed 4 bases, J shed 4 bases, and the junction held 8 bases outside the gene matches. Germline V gene data show CDR1 as SGHTA and CDR2 as FQGTGA. CDR3 loop: CASSYDRTGIYGYTF. CDR3 nucleotides: TGTGCCAGCAGCTATGATAGGACAGGGATCTATGGCTACACCTTC.

This chain uses TRBV7-2 with TRBJ2-3, with D tentatively TRBD2 (7 bases). Germline V gene sequence: CDR1 SGHTA, CDR2 FQGNSA. V was shortened by 8 bases and J by 5 bases, with 23 bases between the two germline ends. The CDR3 covers 16 residues. The CDR3 nucleotides read TGTGCCAGCGACCTAAGGGGGGGGGCGAAGGGAGATACGCAGTATTTT. Its translation: CASDLRGGAKGDTQYF.

The chain joins TRBV9 to TRBJ2-2; 9 bases fit TRBD1. The CDR3 is made up of 17 amino acids. Unmatched junction bases numbered 8, after V lost 1 base and J lost 4 bases. The germline V gene encodes CDR1 SGDLS and CDR2 YYNGEE. CDR3 nucleotides: TGTGCCAGCAGCGTATCCCTCCAGACAGGGGGCACCGGGGAGCTGTTTTTT. This codes for CASSVSLQTGGTGELFF.

The V and J genes are TRBV18 and TRBJ1-6; the D gene is possibly TRBD1 (6 bases). Germline CDR1 and CDR2: KGHSH and LQKENI. The CDR3 runs to 13 residues. V lost 6 bases, J lost 8 bases, and 11 bases lay in between. The CDR3: CASSEGVDSPLHF. Here the CDR3 DNA reads TGTGCCAGCTCCGAGGGGGTTGATTCACCCCTCCACTTT.

V and J are TRBV18 and TRBJ1-1; tentatively, D is TRBD1 (5 bases). The germline CDR1 and CDR2 sequences are KGHSH and LQKENI. Trimming removed 5 bases from V and 5 bases from J, with 15 bases in between. This CDR3 is 14 amino acids long. The CDR3, as DNA: TGTGCCAGCTCAGCGTCGCAGGGTGGGACTGAAGCTTTCTTT. Protein product: CASSASQGGTEAFF.

This chain joins TRBV29-1 and TRBJ2-7, with 8 bases aligning to TRBD1. After removal of 7 bases from V and 6 bases from J, the junction contained 8 bases not matched to a gene. The germline V gene has CDR1 SQVTM and CDR2 ANQGSEA. The CDR3 extends over 12 amino acids. CDR3 in amino acids: CSASRTGSEQYF. CDR3 nucleotides: TGCAGCGCCAGCCGGACAGGGAGCGAGCAGTACTTC.

This chain connects TRBV18 to TRBJ1-1; tentatively, D is TRBD1 (6 bases). Germline CDR1 and CDR2: KGHSH and LQKENI. Trimming cost V 2 bases and J 3 bases, with 10 bases left between them. This CDR3 spans 14 amino acids. The CDR3 sequence is CASSPLAGDTEAFF. The CDR3 DNA reads TGTGCCAGCTCACCATTGGCAGGGGACACTGAAGCTTTCTTT.